This T cell receptor beta chain derives from a study of cytotoxic CD8 clonotypes in ibrutinib-treated CLL. V trimming: 4 bases; J trimming: 1 base; junction bases outside the gene matches: 3. The germline V gene encodes CDR1 SGHVS and CDR2 FNYEAQ. The CDR3 totals 14 residues. The protocol was immunoSEQ multiplex PCR, while the TCRdb copy is restricted to in-frame clones and leaves out a portion. This sample has about 200,000 clones, with approximately 68% found just once. To note about this clone: Its matching antigen is unknown.

Whole-study results and caveats: Higher circulating CD8+ T-cell counts strongly accompanied higher baseline clonality, above age-matched healthy donors.

The source was PBMCs, collected after 24 months of ibrutinib treatment. The chain has TRBV7-6 and TRBJ1-1; 7 bases map to TRBD1. The sequence derives from a human donor with chronic lymphocytic leukemia. Written as DNA, the CDR3 is TGTGCCAGCAGCTGGGGACAGTCGAACACTGAAGCTTTCTTT. It yields the protein CASSWGQSNTEAFF.